The sequence of this T cell receptor (beta chain) was determined in a study of blood T cell repertoires in COVID-19. With V trimmed by 6 bases and J by 11 bases, 6 bases remained unmatched. This CDR3 contains 12 residues. Profiled with immunoSEQ multiplex PCR; TCRdb holds only in-frame clones, not every one. The profile shows some 240,000 clones, 85% to 90% of them singletons. This clonotype was obtained from an older woman with COVID-19, enrolled during active disease. Sequences were obtained from peripheral blood. The genes are TRBV12-3 or TRBV12-4 and TRBJ1-5; TRBD1 agrees at 8 bases. The CDR3 bases are TGTGCCAGCAGGTTCGACAGGGGAGCCCAGCATTTT. This sequence encodes CASRFDRGAQHF.